The rows below give T cell receptor beta chains drawn from one sample of a study of blood T cell repertoires in COVID-19. Sequencing was performed with immunoSEQ multiplex PCR; in TCRdb, only in-frame clones are kept and a portion is missing. The sample carries 300,000 to 400,000 clones, about 90% recorded once. The source material was peripheral blood. These receptors all stem from an older woman with COVID-19, enrolled during active disease. The CDR3 runs from the conserved cysteine through the conserved F or W. Fields, in order: D gene, clone size, V gene, J gene, CDR3 DNA, CDR3 protein. D genes are given only for firm matches. Clone size is stated in some rows and not others, as once, few, many or a class when expanded.

NA	NA	TRBV29-1	TRBJ1-1	TGCAGCGTCCATGCCGGACATCAGAACACTGAAGCTTTCTTT	CSVHAGHQNTEAFF
NA	once	TRBV29-1	TRBJ1-2	TGCAGCGTTGTCGGGGTGGGCTATGGCTACACCTTC	CSVVGVGYGYTF
NA	NA	TRBV3-1/TRBV3-2	TRBJ2-7	TGTGCCAGCAGCCTAGCCGTGGGACTTAAGGACGGGGAGCAGTACTTC	CASSLAVGLKDGEQYF
TRBD1	few	TRBV7-8	TRBJ1-1	TGTGCCAGCAGCCCGGTCTCCGGGACAGGGGTAAGAGCTTTCTTT	CASSPVSGTGVRAFF
TRBD1	NA	TRBV29-1	TRBJ1-6	TGCAGCGCCCGACAGGGTTTACGTTCACCCCTCCACTTT	CSARQGLRSPLHF
NA	NA	TRBV24-1	TRBJ2-2	TGTGCCACCAGTCGGGGTACCGGGGAGCTGTTTTTT	CATSRGTGELFF
TRBD2	NA	TRBV7-6	TRBJ2-2	TGTGCCAGCAGCTCGGGGGGTCTCACCGGGGAGCTGTTTTTT	CASSSGGLTGELFF
TRBD1	NA	TRBV7-9	TRBJ2-7	TGTGCCAGCAGCTTAGCCTATACGACAGGGGTGTCCTACGAGCAGTACTTC	CASSLAYTTGVSYEQYF
NA	once	TRBV19	TRBJ1-6	TGTGCCAGTAGGGGGACACCTTCGAGCTCCTATAATTCACCCCTCCACTTT	CASRGTPSSSYNSPLHF
NA	NA	TRBV5-1	TRBJ2-1	TGCGCCAGCAGCTTGGTCGCAGGGCCCAATGAGCAGTTCTTC	CASSLVAGPNEQFF
NA	few	TRBV9	TRBJ2-7	TGTGCCAGCAGCCCCAGTGGGGGGGCTTTCTCCTACGAGCAGTACTTC	CASSPSGGAFSYEQYF
TRBD1	once	TRBV29-1	TRBJ2-5	TGCAGCGTTGAAGGGCAGGGGGTGGGGGAGACCCAGTACTTC	CSVEGQGVGETQYF
NA	NA	TRBV4-1	TRBJ1-3	TGCGCCAGCAGCCAAGATCTACCGGGCTCTGGAAACACCATATATTTT	CASSQDLPGSGNTIYF
TRBD2	NA	TRBV6-6	TRBJ2-3	TGTGCCAGCAGTTACTCTGAGCGGGGGGCAGATACGCAGTATTTT	CASSYSERGADTQYF